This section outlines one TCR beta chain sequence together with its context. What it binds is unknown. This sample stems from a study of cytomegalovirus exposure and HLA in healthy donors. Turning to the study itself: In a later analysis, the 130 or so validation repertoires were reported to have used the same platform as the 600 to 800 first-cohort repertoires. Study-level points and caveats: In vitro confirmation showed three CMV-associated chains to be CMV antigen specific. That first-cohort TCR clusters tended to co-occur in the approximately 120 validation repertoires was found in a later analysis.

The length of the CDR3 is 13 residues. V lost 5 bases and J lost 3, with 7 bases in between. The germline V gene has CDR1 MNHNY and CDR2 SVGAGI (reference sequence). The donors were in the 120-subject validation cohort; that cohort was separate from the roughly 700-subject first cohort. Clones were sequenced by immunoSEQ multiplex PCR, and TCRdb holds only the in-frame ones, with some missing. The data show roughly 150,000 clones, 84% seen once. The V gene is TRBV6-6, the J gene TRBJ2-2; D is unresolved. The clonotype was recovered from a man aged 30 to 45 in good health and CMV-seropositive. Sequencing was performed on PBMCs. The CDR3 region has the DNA TGTGCCAGCAGTCGACGGGACACCGGGGAGCTGTTTTTT. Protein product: CASSRRDTGELFF.